This T cell receptor beta chain was identified in a study of Tregs in tolerant kidney transplant recipients. Study-level findings and limits: The most relevant donor-specific Treg TCRbeta repertoire apparently came from expansion with activated donor B cells.

Sequenced by immunoSEQ multiplex PCR; TCRdb stores in-frame clones only, minus some. Here the sample spans some 110,000 clones, roughly 92% being singletons. The length of the CDR3 is 16 residues. Germline trimming cut 4 bases from V and 0 bases from J; bases unmatched to any gene: 6. CDR1 is SEHNR, CDR2 FQNEAQ, per germline (reference sequence). Worth noting for this clone: Its antigen is not known.

Unstimulated regulatory T cells (CD4+CD25+CD127-), CD4+CD25- non-regulatory cells, CD4 and CD8 cells were FACS-sorted from thawed PBMCs. The gene calls are TRBV7-9 and TRBJ1-3; 7 nucleotides match TRBD1. The sample comprised CD4+ T cells from blood. The receptor was isolated from a human donor in good health. CDR3 nucleotides: TGTGCCAGCAGCTCTGGGGACAGCCGCTCTGGAAACACCATATATTTT. It specifies CASSSGDSRSGNTIYF.